The 30 T cell receptor beta chains reported below all come from one sample, sequenced in a study of identical twins. TCRdb analysed the 5' RACE reads with MiXCR anew, one entry per CDR3 protein. Among 690,000 or so distinct CDR3 sequences, around 8.6% were seen once, and the ten largest hold around 0.98%. The sample was also reused in another study, on yellow fever vaccine responses in identical twins.

The sequenced sample consisted of PBMCs. All receptors come from a woman aged 18-29 years in good health.

This clonotype was observed at least ten times. The chain recombines TRBV6-4 with TRBJ2-3; D not resolved. The CDR3 length is 16 residues. Deletions cut 0 bases from V and 0 bases from J, with 10 bases between. CDR1 MRHNA and CDR2 SNTAGT come from the germline V gene. The CDR3 sequence is CASSDSVRSSTDTQYF. For the CDR3, the DNA is TGTGCCAGCAGTGACTCCGTCCGCAGTAGCACAGATACGCAGTATTTT.

The chain joins TRBV12-3 or TRBV12-4 to TRBJ2-5, with 7 positions matching TRBD1. V lost 5 bases, J lost 5 bases, and 8 bases stayed unmatched. This CDR3 contains 14 residues. CDR3 amino acids: CASSRDSARETQYF. In DNA form, the CDR3 reads TGTGCCAGCAGTCGGGACAGTGCCCGGGAGACCCAGTACTTC.

This clonotype was seen only a few times. This rearrangement joins TRBV27 to TRBJ2-7; 8 positions agree with TRBD2. V lost 3 bases, J lost 2 bases, and 6 bases stayed unmatched. The CDR3 extends over 15 amino acids. The germline gives CDR1 MNHEY, CDR2 SMNVEV (reference sequence). In nucleotides, the CDR3 is TGTGCCAGCAGTTTCGGGGCGGGAGGTACCTACGAGCAGTACTTC. Its translation: CASSFGAGGTYEQYF.

This clonotype was detected many times. J is TRBJ2-1 and V is TRBV25-1; 9 bases are shared with TRBD2. The CDR3 extends over 16 amino acids. V trimming: 3 bases; J trimming: 5 bases; junction bases outside the gene matches: 8. The germline V gene encodes CDR1 MGHDK and CDR2 SYGVNS. CDR3 amino acids: CASSDPLRGGDNEQFF. CDR3 nucleotide sequence: TGTGCCAGCAGTGACCCACTGCGGGGGGGCGACAATGAGCAGTTCTTC.

Only a few counts were recorded for this clonotype. The chain links TRBV2 to TRBJ1-2; D remains ambiguous. The CDR3 is 14 amino acids. The V end lost 6 bases, the J end lost 8 bases, and 19 bases lay between the germline ends. CDR1 is SNHLY, CDR2 FYNNEI, per germline. DNA of the CDR3: TGTGCCAGCAGGTCCGACGGCGCCTTTGGGGGCTACACCTTC. This translates into CASRSDGAFGGYTF.

The chain employs TRBV29-1 and TRBJ2-7; TRBD2 aligns across 7 bases. In germline, CDR1 is SQVTM, CDR2 ANQGSEA. The CDR3 is 13 residues long. With V trimmed by 7 bases and J by 0 bases, 6 bases remained unmatched. The CDR3 sequence: CSGSGGPSYEQYF. In DNA, the CDR3 is TGCAGCGGATCGGGGGGTCCCTCCTACGAGCAGTACTTC.

This clonotype was seen many times. The rearrangement uses TRBV7-2 and TRBJ2-7, with TRBD2 as a possible D gene (6 bases). V lost 0 bases, J lost 5 bases, and 11 bases lay in between. CDR1 is SGHTA, CDR2 FQGNSA, per germline. CDR3 length: 14 residues. This CDR3 is CASSLASGLNEQYF. CDR3 DNA sequence: TGTGCCAGCAGCTTAGCCTCGGGACTTAACGAGCAGTACTTC. The whole variable domain, filled in from reference TRBV7-2 and TRBJ2-7, reads GAGVSQSPSNKVTEKGKDVELRCDPISGHTALYWYRQSLGQGLEFLIYFQGNSAPDKSGLPSDRFSAERTGGSVSTLTIQRTQQEDSAVYLCASSLASGLNEQYFGPGTRLTVT.

This clonotype was counted ten times or more. The chain joins TRBV29-1 to TRBJ1-1, with TRBD1 matching 10 bases. Per the germline V gene, CDR1 is SQVTM and CDR2 is ANQGSEA. CDR3 length equals 14 residues. CDR3 nucleotides: TGCAGGGCATCGACAGGGGGCACGAACACTGAAGCTTTCTTT. This translates into CRASTGGTNTEAFF.

This chain joins TRBV12-3 or TRBV12-4 and TRBJ1-5; D gene ambiguous. The V gene lost 5 bases and the J gene lost 9 bases, with 11 bases spanning the gap. This CDR3 is built from 12 residues. The CDR3 sequence is CASSPALGPQHF. In nucleotides, the CDR3 is TGTGCCAGCAGTCCCGCCCTGGGGCCCCAGCATTTT.

This clonotype was observed a handful of times. The junction departs from the called germline gene at one end, perhaps through a read error. The rearrangement links TRBV20-1 to TRBJ1-5; 8 bases agree with TRBD1. The CDR3 loop spans 14 amino acids. CDR1 is DFQATT, CDR2 SNEGSKA, per germline (reference sequence). In DNA, the CDR3 is TGCAGTGCTAGAGTGGACAGGGAAAATCATCCCCAGCATTTT. Translated: CSARVDRENHPQHF.

This clonotype was seen only a few times. The genes are TRBV9 and TRBJ2-2, with 9 bases identical to TRBD1. Germline V CDR1 and CDR2: SGDLS, YYNGEE. V trimming: 1 base; J trimming: 6 bases; junction bases outside the gene matches: 7. CDR3 length equals 16 residues. The CDR3 is CASSVLTGGAAGELFF. In nucleotides, the CDR3 is TGTGCCAGCAGCGTATTAACAGGGGGCGCGGCCGGGGAGCTGTTTTTT.

The chain couples TRBV29-1 to TRBJ2-7; no firm D call. Looked up from germline, CDR1 is SQVTM and CDR2 is ANQGSEA. This CDR3 has 13 amino acids. With 1 base removed from V and 0 bases from J, the gap between germline ends came to 7 bases. The CDR3 DNA follows: TGCAGCGTTGAAGCGGGTAACTCCTACGAGCAGTACTTC. Amino acids: CSVEAGNSYEQYF.

The chain recombines TRBV20-1 with TRBJ1-5, with 7 bases fitting TRBD1. The CDR3 spans 14 residues. V lost 2 bases, J lost 4 bases, and 5 bases stayed unmatched. Germline V gene sequence: CDR1 DFQATT, CDR2 SNEGSKA (reference sequence). The CDR3 is CSARLDRENQPQHF. Here the CDR3 DNA reads TGCAGTGCTAGACTTGACAGGGAGAATCAGCCCCAGCATTTT.

This clonotype was detected only a few times. The chain is built from TRBV28 and TRBJ2-6; tentative D call: TRBD2 (7 bases). The V gene's germline CDR1 is MDHEN and CDR2 SYDVKM. The CDR3 contains 16 residues. The V gene lost 3 bases and the J gene lost 4 bases, with 13 bases spanning the gap. For the CDR3, the DNA is TGTGCCAGCAGTTTGGGGGGGGCCGGCGGGGCCAACGTCCTGACTTTC. Translating it yields CASSLGGAGGANVLTF.

In its sample, this clonotype was seen a few times. The chain couples TRBV20-1 to TRBJ2-7; 15 bases are a match to TRBD2. V shed 5 bases and J 2 bases; nucleotides not matched to a gene: 7. Germline V lookup: CDR1 DFQATT, CDR2 SNEGSKA (reference sequence). The CDR3 covers 16 residues. DNA of the CDR3: TGCAGTGCTCCAAAACGGACTAGCGGGAGGGCCTACGAGCAGTACTTC. This translates into CSAPKRTSGRAYEQYF.

The table lists this clonotype with a few counts. The chain has TRBV9 and TRBJ2-4; 12 bases align to TRBD2. V lost 4 bases to trimming and J lost 1 base; unmatched junction nucleotides: 9. The CDR3 is 18 amino acids. CDR1 is SGDLS and CDR2 is YYNGEE in the germline V gene. CDR3 DNA sequence: TGTGCCAGCAGCCCCGCCCCCGGGACTAGCGGGGCCAAAAACATTCAGTACTTC. Amino acids: CASSPAPGTSGAKNIQYF.

This clonotype was recorded at least ten times. V and J are TRBV6-1 and TRBJ2-2, with a possible D match to TRBD1 (5 bases). The CDR3 has 12 amino acids. The V gene lost 7 bases and the J gene lost 8 bases, with 11 bases spanning the gap. Per the germline V gene, CDR1 is MNHNS and CDR2 is SASEGT. The CDR3 protein is CASIQTVGELFF. DNA for the CDR3: TGTGCCAGCATTCAGACAGTTGGGGAGCTGTTTTTT.

The chain links TRBV7-9 to TRBJ2-7, with D perhaps matching TRBD1 or TRBD2 (5 bases each). Germline assignment: CDR1 SEHNR and CDR2 FQNEAQ (reference sequence). The CDR3 length is 15 residues. V dropped 5 bases and J dropped 3 bases, with 17 bases sitting between them. The CDR3 sequence is CASSRPEGLNYEQYF. DNA for the CDR3: TGTGCCAGCAGCAGACCAGAGGGGTTGAACTACGAGCAGTACTTC.

In this sample, this clonotype turned up a few times. The CDR3 is CASSYGTGGEQYF. The CDR3 bases are TGTGCCAGCAGTTACGGCACAGGGGGCGAGCAGTACTTC. J is TRBJ2-7 and V is TRBV6-5; 8 bases agree with TRBD1. Trimming at V came to 2 bases and at J to 6 bases, leaving 3 bases not matched to a gene. This CDR3 spans 13 amino acids. Germline V CDR1 and CDR2: MNHEY, SVGAGI.

DNA for the CDR3: TGTGCCAGCCTGCCCGCGGGAGCGCACAATGAGCAGTTCTTC. It is translated as CASLPAGAHNEQFF. The gene calls are TRBV7-9 and TRBJ2-1; 7 bases map to TRBD2. Germline CDR1 reads SEHNR; CDR2 reads FQNEAQ (reference sequence). V lost 8 bases and J lost 5; bases outside the gene matches: 9. This CDR3 region has 14 residues.

The gene calls are TRBV6-2 or TRBV6-3 and TRBJ2-4; a possible D gene is TRBD1 (6 bases). The V gene's germline CDR1 is MNHEY and CDR2 SVGEGT. V gave up 7 bases and J gave up 2 bases, with 12 bases separating them. This CDR3 is built from 14 residues. The CDR3 is CASKPQGTKNIQYF. As DNA, the CDR3 is TGTGCCAGCAAGCCGCAGGGGACCAAAAACATTCAGTACTTC.

This clonotype was detected ten times or more. This sequence joins TRBV5-1 and TRBJ2-3, with TRBD1 matching over 8 bases. After removal of 4 bases from V and 4 bases from J, the junction contained 8 bases not matched to a gene. The germline V gene encodes CDR1 SGHRS and CDR2 YFSETQ. The CDR3 runs 15 residues. The CDR3 protein is CASSPPTGEADTQYF. The DNA for the CDR3 is TGCGCCAGCAGCCCACCGACAGGGGAGGCAGATACGCAGTATTTT.

Ten or more counts support this clonotype. The V call is TRBV2, the J call TRBJ2-3, with 10 bases identical to TRBD2. Unmatched junction bases numbered 17, after V lost 7 bases and J lost 4 bases. Germline CDR1 SNHLY, CDR2 FYNNEI. The CDR3 length is 18 residues. For the CDR3, the DNA is TGTGCCAGCATTACTAGCGGGGCGTTTTTCCTGGCCCCAGATACGCAGTATTTT. It codes for CASITSGAFFLAPDTQYF.

The CDR3 region has the DNA TGTGCCAGTAGTATAGATTTTGGACGGACGAACACCGGGGAGCTGTTTTTT. Protein: CASSIDFGRTNTGELFF. This chain joins TRBV19 and TRBJ2-2; D gene unclear. CDR3 size: 17 residues. Per the germline V gene, CDR1 is LNHDA and CDR2 is SQIVND (reference sequence). V was shortened by 0 bases and J by 0 bases, with 11 bases between the two germline ends.

The V and J genes are TRBV7-2 and TRBJ2-3; TRBD1 agrees at 7 bases. CDR1 SGHTA and CDR2 FQGNSA come from the germline V gene. CDR3 length: 13 amino acids. V was pared by 5 bases and J by 3 bases, with 2 bases of the junction left unmatched. The CDR3 coding sequence is TGTGCCAGCAGCGACAGGGTTACAGATACGCAGTATTTT. Translation: CASSDRVTDTQYF.

CDR3 amino acids: CASNPGRSTDTQYF. The CDR3 DNA is TGTGCCAGCAACCCGGGACGAAGCACAGATACGCAGTATTTT. The chain recombines TRBV12-3 or TRBV12-4 with TRBJ2-3; tentatively, D is TRBD1 or TRBD2 (5 bases each). V lost 7 bases to trimming and J lost 0 bases, with 11 bases between them. This CDR3 has 14 residues.

This clonotype has just a few counts. This CDR3 is CASSFTVVAETQYF. The CDR3 nucleotides are TGCGCCAGCAGCTTTACAGTCGTGGCAGAGACCCAGTACTTC. This rearrangement joins TRBV5-1 to TRBJ2-5, with D unresolved. Trimming pared 2 bases from V and 4 bases from J, leaving 12 bases between. The CDR3 runs to 14 residues. The germline gives CDR1 SGHRS, CDR2 YFSETQ.

The chain is built from TRBV9 and TRBJ2-3; D might be TRBD1 (5 bases). The CDR3 has 13 residues. Trimming stripped 3 bases from V and 1 base from J, with 6 bases between. The germline CDR1 and CDR2 sequences are SGDLS and YYNGEE. CDR3 nucleotide sequence: TGTGCCAGCAGCGCGACAGGCACAGATACGCAGTATTTT. It codes for CASSATGTDTQYF.

This chain joins TRBV7-9 and TRBJ2-7, with TRBD2 matching 8 bases. Germline V gene lookup returns CDR1 SEHNR and CDR2 FQNEAQ (reference sequence). CDR3 length: 15 residues. The junction had 8 bases not matched to a gene; V was cut back by 5 bases and J by 2 bases. CDR3 sequence reads: CASSPSSGPPYEQYF. The CDR3 DNA sequence: TGTGCCAGCAGCCCATCTAGCGGGCCTCCCTACGAGCAGTACTTC.

The chain links TRBV10-2 to TRBJ1-4, with unresolved D. The germline CDR1 and CDR2 sequences are WSHSY and SAAADI. The CDR3 sequence is 13 residues long. Trimming shortened V by 11 bases and J by 6 bases, and 16 bases separated the two germline ends. The CDR3 DNA is TGCGCCCGTCTAAGCCGGCTCCATGAAAAACTGTTTTTT. This sequence encodes CARLSRLHEKLFF.